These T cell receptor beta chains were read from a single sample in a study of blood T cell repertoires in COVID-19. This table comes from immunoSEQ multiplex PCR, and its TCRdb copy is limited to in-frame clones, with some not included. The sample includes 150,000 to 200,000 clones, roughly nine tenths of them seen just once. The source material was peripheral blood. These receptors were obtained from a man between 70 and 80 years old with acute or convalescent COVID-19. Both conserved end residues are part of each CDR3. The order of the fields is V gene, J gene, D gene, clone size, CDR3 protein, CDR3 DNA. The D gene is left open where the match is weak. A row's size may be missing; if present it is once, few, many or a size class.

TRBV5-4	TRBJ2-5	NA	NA	CASSLGRETQYF	TGTGCCAGCAGCTTGGGGCGGGAGACCCAGTACTTC
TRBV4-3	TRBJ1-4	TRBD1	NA	CASSQRTGEGEKLFF	TGCGCCAGCAGCCAACGGACAGGGGAGGGGGAAAAACTGTTTTTT
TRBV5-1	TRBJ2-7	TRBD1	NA	CASSPGQGNQLYEQYF	TGCGCCAGCAGCCCCGGACAGGGGAATCAATTGTACGAGCAGTACTTC
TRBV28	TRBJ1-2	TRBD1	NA	CASSLGQQLYGYTF	TGTGCCAGCAGTTTGGGACAGCAACTCTATGGCTACACCTTC
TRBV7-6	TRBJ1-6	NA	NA	CASRQRGQPKDSPLHF	TGTGCCAGCAGACAACGAGGACAGCCGAAGGATTCACCCCTCCACTTT
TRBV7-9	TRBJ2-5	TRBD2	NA	CASTTGFGTSGGPPETQYF	TGTGCCAGCACTACAGGGTTTGGGACTAGCGGGGGGCCCCCGGAGACCCAGTACTTC
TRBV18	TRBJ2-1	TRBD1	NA	CASSLGQGSYNEQFF	TGTGCCAGCTCATTGGGACAGGGCTCCTACAATGAGCAGTTCTTC
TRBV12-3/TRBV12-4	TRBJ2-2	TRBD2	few	CASQREDTGELFF	TGTGCCAGTCAGCGGGAGGACACCGGGGAGCTGTTTTTT
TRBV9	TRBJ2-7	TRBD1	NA	CASSPQDRVGEQYF	TGTGCCAGCAGCCCCCAGGACAGGGTCGGCGAGCAGTACTTC
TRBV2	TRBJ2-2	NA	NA	CASSARFEGTGELFF	TGTGCCAGCAGTGCCCGCTTCGAGGGCACCGGGGAGCTGTTTTTT
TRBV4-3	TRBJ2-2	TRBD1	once	CASSRITGVGTGELFF	TGCGCCAGCAGCCGAATTACAGGGGTGGGAACCGGGGAGCTGTTTTTT
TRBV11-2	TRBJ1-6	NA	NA	CASSLGSGADNSPLHF	TGTGCCAGCAGCTTAGGTTCAGGGGCGGACAATTCACCCCTCCACTTT
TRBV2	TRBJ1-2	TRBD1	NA	CASIDWRQGFLFTF	TGTGCCAGCATCGATTGGAGACAGGGCTTCCTATTCACCTTC
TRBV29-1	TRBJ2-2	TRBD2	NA	CSASSGGASGELFF	TGCAGCGCTTCCAGCGGGGGGGCCTCCGGGGAGCTGTTTTTT
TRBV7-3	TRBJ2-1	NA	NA	CASSPYNGEQFF	TGTGCCAGCAGCCCCTATAACGGTGAGCAGTTCTTC
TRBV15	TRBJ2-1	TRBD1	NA	CATSQDRGPYNEQFF	TGTGCCACCAGCCAGGACAGGGGTCCTTACAATGAGCAGTTCTTC
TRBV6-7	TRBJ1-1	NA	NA	CASRSGTLTGMNTEAFF	TGTGCCAGCAGATCCGGGACTTTAACCGGGATGAACACTGAAGCTTTCTTT
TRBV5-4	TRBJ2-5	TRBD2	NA	CASSPWSGGGRGETQYF	TGTGCCAGCAGCCCGTGGTCGGGGGGGGGCCGGGGAGAGACCCAGTACTTC
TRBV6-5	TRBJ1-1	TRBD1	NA	CASRRTGEGLPFF	TGTGCCAGCAGAAGGACAGGGGAAGGCCTCCCTTTCTTT
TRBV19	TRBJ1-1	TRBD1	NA	CASSPHRGDTEAFF	TGTGCCAGTAGTCCCCACAGGGGGGACACTGAAGCTTTCTTT
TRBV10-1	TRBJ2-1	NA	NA	CASSELRYGYNEQFF	TGCGCCAGCAGTGAGCTCCGTTACGGTTACAATGAGCAGTTCTTC
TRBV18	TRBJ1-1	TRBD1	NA	CASAAGGGFEAFF	TGTGCCAGCGCAGCCGGAGGGGGCTTTGAAGCTTTCTTT
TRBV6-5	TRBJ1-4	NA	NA	CASSHRPVEKLFF	TGTGCCAGCAGCCACCGTCCGGTAGAAAAACTGTTTTTT
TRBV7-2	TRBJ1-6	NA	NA	CASSLEQSSPLHF	TGTGCCAGCAGCTTAGAACAGAGTTCACCCCTCCACTTT
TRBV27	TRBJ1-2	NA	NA	CASTAQGKGYGYTF	TGTGCCAGCACCGCCCAGGGCAAAGGTTATGGCTACACCTTC
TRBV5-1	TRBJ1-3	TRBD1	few	CASSLAPPTGSSGNTIYF	TGCGCCAGCAGCTTGGCCCCACCGACAGGGAGCTCTGGAAACACCATATATTTT
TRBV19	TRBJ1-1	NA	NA	CASTRRGITEAFF	TGTGCCAGTACCCGGCGGGGGATCACTGAAGCTTTCTTT
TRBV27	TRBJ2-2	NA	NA	CASSRQQGGAGELFF	TGTGCCAGCAGCCGACAACAGGGGGGGGCCGGGGAGCTGTTTTTT
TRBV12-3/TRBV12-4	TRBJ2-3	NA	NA	CASSFGDTQYF	TGTGCCAGCAGTTTCGGAGATACGCAGTATTTT
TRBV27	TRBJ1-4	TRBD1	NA	CASSSGTGGEKLFF	TGTGCCAGCAGTTCGGGGACAGGGGGGGAAAAACTGTTTTTT
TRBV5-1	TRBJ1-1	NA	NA	CASLGTEGRGTEAFF	TGCGCCAGCTTGGGTACGGAGGGGAGGGGCACTGAAGCTTTCTTT
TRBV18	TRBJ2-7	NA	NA	CASSRDSYEQYF	TGTGCCAGCTCACGCGACTCCTACGAGCAGTACTTC